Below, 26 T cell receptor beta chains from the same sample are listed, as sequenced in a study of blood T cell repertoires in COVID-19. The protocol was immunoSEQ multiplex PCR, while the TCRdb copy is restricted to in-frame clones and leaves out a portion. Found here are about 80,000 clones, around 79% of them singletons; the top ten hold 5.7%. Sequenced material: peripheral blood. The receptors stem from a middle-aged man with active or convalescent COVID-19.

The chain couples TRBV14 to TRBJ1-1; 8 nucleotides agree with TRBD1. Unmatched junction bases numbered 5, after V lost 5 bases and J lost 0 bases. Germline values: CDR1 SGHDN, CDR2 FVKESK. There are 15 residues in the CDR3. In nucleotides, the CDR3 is TGTGCCAGCAGCTATCAGGGGGCTTTGAACACTGAAGCTTTCTTT. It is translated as CASSYQGALNTEAFF.

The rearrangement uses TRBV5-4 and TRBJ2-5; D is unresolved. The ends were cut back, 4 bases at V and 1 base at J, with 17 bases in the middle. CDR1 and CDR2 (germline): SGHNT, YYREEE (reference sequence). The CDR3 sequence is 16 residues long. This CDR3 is CASSPPPPRVQETQYF. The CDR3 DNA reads TGTGCCAGCAGCCCACCCCCCCCTCGGGTCCAAGAGACCCAGTACTTC.

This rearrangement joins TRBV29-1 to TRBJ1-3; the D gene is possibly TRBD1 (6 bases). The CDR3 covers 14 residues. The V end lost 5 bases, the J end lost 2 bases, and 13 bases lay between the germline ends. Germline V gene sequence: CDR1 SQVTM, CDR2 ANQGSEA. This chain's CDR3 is CSVSLGGAGNTIYF. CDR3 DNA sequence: TGCAGCGTTTCACTAGGGGGGGCTGGAAACACCATATATTTT.

The CDR3 is CASSPSGTTDTQYF. Here the CDR3 DNA reads TGTGCCAGCAGCCCAAGCGGGACCACAGATACGCAGTATTTT. The chain employs TRBV11-2 and TRBJ2-3; 7 bases map to TRBD2. The CDR3 is 14 amino acids. CDR1 is SGHAT, CDR2 FQNNGV, per germline. Germline trimming cut 5 bases from V and 2 bases from J; bases unmatched to any gene: 4. Filled out from reference TRBV11-2 and TRBJ2-3, the complete variable domain reads EAGVAQSPRYKIIEKRQSVAFWCNPISGHATLYWYQQILGQGPKLLIQFQNNGVVDDSQLPKDRFSAERLKGVDSTLKIQPAKLEDSAVYLCASSPSGTTDTQYFGPGTRLTVL.

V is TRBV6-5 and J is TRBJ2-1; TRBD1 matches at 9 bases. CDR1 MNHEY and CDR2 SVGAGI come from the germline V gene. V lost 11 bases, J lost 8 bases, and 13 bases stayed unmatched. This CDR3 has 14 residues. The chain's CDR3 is CAGGGQGGFDEQFF. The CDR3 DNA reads TGTGCCGGGGGGGGACAGGGAGGTTTCGATGAGCAGTTCTTC.

The CDR3 DNA is TGTGCCAGCAGCCCATTTTCGCGGGGTACGAACACTGAAGCTTTCTTT. It yields the protein CASSPFSRGTNTEAFF. The chain couples TRBV7-2 to TRBJ1-1; D gene unclear. Trimming removed 5 bases at V and 1 base at J, with 17 bases between. The germline V gene encodes CDR1 SGHTA and CDR2 FQGNSA. This CDR3 has 16 residues.

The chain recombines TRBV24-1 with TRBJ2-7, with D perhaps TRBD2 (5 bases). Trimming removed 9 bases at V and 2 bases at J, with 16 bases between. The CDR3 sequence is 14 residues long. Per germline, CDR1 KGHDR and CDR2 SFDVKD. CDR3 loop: CATFARGRTYEQYF. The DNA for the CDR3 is TGTGCCACCTTCGCCCGGGGTAGAACCTACGAGCAGTACTTC.

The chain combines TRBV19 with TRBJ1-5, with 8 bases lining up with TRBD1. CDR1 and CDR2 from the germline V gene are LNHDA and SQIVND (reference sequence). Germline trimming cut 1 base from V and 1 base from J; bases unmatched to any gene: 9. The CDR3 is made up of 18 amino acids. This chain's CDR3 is CASSIGFRGLGSNQPQHF. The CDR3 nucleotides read TGTGCCAGTAGTATAGGTTTCAGGGGGCTAGGGAGCAATCAGCCCCAGCATTTT.

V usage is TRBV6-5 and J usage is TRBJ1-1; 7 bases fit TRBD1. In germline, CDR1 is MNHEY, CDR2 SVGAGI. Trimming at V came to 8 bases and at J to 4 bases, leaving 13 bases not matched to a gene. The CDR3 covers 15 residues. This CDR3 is CASGRDSDPGTEAFF. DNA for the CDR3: TGTGCCAGCGGCCGGGACAGCGATCCGGGCACTGAAGCTTTCTTT.

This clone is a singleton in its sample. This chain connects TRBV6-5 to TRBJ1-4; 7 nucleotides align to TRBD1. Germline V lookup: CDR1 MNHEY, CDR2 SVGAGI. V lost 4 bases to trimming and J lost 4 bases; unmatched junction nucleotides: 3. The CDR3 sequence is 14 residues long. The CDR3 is CASSLQGINEKLFF. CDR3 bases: TGTGCCAGCAGTTTACAGGGGATTAATGAAAAACTGTTTTTT.

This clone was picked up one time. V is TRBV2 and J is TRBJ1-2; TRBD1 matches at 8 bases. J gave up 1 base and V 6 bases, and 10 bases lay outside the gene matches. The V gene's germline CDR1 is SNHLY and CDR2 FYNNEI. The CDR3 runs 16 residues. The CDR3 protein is CASRSPDRAYNYGYTF. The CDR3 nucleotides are TGTGCCAGCAGATCTCCGGACAGGGCTTATAACTATGGCTACACCTTC.

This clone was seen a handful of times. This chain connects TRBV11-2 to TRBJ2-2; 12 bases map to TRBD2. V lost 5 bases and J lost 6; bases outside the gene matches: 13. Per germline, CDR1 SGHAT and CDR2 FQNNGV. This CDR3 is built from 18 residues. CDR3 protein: CASSMSLAGGPWAGELFF. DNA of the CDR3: TGTGCCAGCAGCATGAGTCTAGCGGGGGGGCCCTGGGCCGGGGAGCTGTTTTTT.

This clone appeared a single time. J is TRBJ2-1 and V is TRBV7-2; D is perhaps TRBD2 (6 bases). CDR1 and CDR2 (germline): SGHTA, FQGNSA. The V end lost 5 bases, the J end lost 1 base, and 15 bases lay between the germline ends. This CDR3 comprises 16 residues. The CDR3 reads CASSLRTTLSYNEQFF. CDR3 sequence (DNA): TGTGCCAGCAGCCTTCGGACTACCCTTTCCTACAATGAGCAGTTCTTC.

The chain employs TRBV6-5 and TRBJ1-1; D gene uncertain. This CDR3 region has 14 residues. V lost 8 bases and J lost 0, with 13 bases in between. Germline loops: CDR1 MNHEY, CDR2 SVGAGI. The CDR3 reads CASLGRGMNTEAFF. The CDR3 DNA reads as TGTGCCAGCTTGGGTCGGGGAATGAACACTGAAGCTTTCTTT.

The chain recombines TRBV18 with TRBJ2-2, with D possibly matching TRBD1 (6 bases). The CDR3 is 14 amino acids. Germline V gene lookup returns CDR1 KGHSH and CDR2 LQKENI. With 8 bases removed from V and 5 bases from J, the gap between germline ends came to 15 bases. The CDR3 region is CASGGQGQTGELFF. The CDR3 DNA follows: TGTGCCAGCGGGGGCCAGGGTCAAACCGGGGAGCTGTTTTTT. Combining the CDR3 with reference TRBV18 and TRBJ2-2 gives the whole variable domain NAGVMQNPRHLVRRRGQEARLRCSPMKGHSHVYWYRQLPEEGLKFMVYLQKENIIDESGMPKERFSAEFPKEGPSILRIQQVVRGDSAAYFCASGGQGQTGELFFGEGSRLTVL.

Written as DNA, the CDR3 is TGTGCCAGCAGCTTAGGGACAGGAGAATCTGAAAAACTGTTTTTT. Its translation is CASSLGTGESEKLFF. This chain joins TRBV7-9 and TRBJ1-4, with 7 bases matching TRBD1. After removal of 1 base from V and 7 bases from J, the junction contained 6 bases not matched to a gene. Germline-derived CDR1 and CDR2 are SEHNR and FQNEAQ (reference sequence). The CDR3 runs to 15 residues.

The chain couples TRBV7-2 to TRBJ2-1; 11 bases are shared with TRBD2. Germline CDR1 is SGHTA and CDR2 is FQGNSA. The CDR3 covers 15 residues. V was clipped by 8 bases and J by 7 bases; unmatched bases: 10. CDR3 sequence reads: CASVLELAGVNEQFF. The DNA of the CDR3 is TGTGCCAGCGTACTGGAACTAGCGGGGGTTAATGAGCAGTTCTTC.

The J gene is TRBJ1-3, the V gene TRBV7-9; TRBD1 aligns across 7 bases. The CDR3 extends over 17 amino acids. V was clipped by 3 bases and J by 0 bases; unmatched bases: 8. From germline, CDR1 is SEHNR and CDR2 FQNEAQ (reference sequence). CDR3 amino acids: CASSFALGQNSGNTIYF. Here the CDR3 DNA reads TGTGCCAGCAGCTTCGCCTTGGGACAGAACTCTGGAAACACCATATATTTT.

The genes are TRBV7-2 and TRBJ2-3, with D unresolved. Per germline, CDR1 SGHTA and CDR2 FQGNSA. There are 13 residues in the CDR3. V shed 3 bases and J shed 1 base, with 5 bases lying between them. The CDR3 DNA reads TGTGCCAGCAGCTTCCCGGGCACAGATACGCAGTATTTT. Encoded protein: CASSFPGTDTQYF.

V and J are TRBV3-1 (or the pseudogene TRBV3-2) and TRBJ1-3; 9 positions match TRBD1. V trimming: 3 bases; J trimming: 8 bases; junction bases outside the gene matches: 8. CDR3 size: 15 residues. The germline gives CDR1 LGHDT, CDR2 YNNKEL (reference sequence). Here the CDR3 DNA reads TGTGCCAGCAGCCACTACAGGGGGCTGGGACACACCATATATTTT. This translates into CASSHYRGLGHTIYF.

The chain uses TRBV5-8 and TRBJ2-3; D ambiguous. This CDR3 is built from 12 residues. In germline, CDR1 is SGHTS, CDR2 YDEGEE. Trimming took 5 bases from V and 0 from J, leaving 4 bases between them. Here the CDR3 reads CASRTSTDTQYF. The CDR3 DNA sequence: TGTGCCAGCAGGACTAGCACAGATACGCAGTATTTT.

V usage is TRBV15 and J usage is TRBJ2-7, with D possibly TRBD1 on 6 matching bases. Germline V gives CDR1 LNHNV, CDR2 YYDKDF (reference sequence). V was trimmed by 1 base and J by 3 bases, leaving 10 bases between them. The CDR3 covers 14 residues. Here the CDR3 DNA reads TGTGCCACCAGCAGAGTGGGCAGGGGCTACGAGCAGTACTTC. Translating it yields CATSRVGRGYEQYF.

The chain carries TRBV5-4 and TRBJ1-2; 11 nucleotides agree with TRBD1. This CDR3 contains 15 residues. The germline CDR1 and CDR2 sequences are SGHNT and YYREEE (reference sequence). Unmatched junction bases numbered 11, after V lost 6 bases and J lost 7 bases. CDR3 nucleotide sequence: TGTGCCAGCACCACCGGCCGGGGACAGGGGGGTGGCTACACCTTC. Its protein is CASTTGRGQGGGYTF.

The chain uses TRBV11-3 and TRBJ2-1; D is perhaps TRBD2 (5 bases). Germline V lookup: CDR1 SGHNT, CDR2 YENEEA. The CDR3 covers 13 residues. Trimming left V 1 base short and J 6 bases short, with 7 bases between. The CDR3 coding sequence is TGTGCCAGCAGCTTAGGGGGAGTCAATGAGCAGTTCTTC. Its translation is CASSLGGVNEQFF.

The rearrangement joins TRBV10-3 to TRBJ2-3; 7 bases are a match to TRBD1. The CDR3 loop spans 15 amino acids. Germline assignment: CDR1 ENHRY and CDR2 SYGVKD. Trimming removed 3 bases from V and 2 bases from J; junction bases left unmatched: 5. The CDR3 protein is CAISDGQGVTDTQYF. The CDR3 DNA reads TGTGCCATCAGTGACGGGCAGGGGGTCACAGATACGCAGTATTTT.

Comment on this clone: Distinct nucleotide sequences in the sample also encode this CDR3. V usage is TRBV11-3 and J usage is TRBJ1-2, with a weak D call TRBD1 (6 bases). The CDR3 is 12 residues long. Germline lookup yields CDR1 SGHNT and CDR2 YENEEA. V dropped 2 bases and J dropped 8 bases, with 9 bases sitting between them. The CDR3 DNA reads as TGTGCCAGCAGCTTACAGGGACAAGGCTACACCTTC. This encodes CASSLQGQGYTF. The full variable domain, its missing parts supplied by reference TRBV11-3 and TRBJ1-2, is EAGVVQSPRYKIIEKKQPVAFWCNPISGHNTLYWYLQNLGQGPELLIRYENEEAVDDSQLPKDRFSAERLKGVDSTLKIQPAELGDSAVYLCASSLQGQGYTFGSGTRLTVV.